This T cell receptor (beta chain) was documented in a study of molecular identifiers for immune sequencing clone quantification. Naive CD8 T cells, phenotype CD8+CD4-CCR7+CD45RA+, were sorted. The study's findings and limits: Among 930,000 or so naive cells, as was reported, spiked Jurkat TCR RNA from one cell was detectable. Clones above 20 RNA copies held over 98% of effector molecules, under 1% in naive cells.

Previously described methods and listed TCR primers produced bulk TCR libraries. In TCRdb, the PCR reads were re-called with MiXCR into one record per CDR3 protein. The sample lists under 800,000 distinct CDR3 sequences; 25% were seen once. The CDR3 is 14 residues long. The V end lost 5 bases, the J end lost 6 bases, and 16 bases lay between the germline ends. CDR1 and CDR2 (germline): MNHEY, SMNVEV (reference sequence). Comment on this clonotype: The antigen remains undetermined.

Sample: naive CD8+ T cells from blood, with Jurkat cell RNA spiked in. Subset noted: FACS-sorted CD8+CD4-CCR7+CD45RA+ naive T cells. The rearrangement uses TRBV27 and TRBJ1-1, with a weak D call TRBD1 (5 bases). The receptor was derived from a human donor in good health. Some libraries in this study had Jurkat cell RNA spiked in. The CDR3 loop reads CASSPRRLGAEAFF. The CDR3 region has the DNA TGTGCCAGCAGTCCTAGACGGCTGGGGGCTGAAGCTTTCTTT.